This section outlines one T cell receptor (beta chain) sequence together with its context. What it recognizes is unknown. Clones were sequenced by immunoSEQ multiplex PCR, and TCRdb holds only the in-frame ones, with some missing. The table has 20,000 or so clones, about 73% seen once. In every patient, relapse followed autologous stem cell transplantation, while exposure to brentuximab vedotin differed. The data stem from a study of PD-1 blockade in classical Hodgkin lymphoma. Study-wide points: Reported baseline diversity: healthy donors highest, relapsed/refractory patients lowest.

This CDR3 contains 18 residues. Germline loops: CDR1 SGHAT, CDR2 FQNNGV. The ends were cut back, 1 base at V and 1 base at J, with 19 bases in the middle. The sample here was peripheral blood mononuclear cells (PBMCs), taken before the second cycle of nivolumab. The sequence was obtained from a human donor with classical Hodgkin lymphoma. The chain couples TRBV11-2 to TRBJ1-1; tentatively, D is TRBD1 (6 bases). The CDR3 DNA reads as TGTGCCAGCAGCTTAGTTCTAGGACAGAAGGTGCCGAACACTGAAGCTTTCTTT. This translates into CASSLVLGQKVPNTEAFF.